This paragraph covers one T cell receptor beta chain sequence. Sequencing was performed with immunoSEQ multiplex PCR; in TCRdb, only in-frame clones are kept and a portion is missing. The sample consists of about 60,000 clones, around 80% of them appearing once. This record comes from a study of memory CD4+ T cells and cytomegalovirus serostatus. The sort gate was single viable CD3+CD4+CD8-CD45RO+ cells for memory CD4+ T cells. Germline CDR1 is GTSNPN and CDR2 is SVGIG (reference sequence). V lost 4 bases and J 2 bases, leaving 15 bases between the germline ends. This CDR3 is 15 amino acids long. Sequenced sample: memory CD4+ T cells from blood. The chain employs TRBV30 and TRBJ1-3; a possible D gene is TRBD1 (5 bases). This receptor was identified in an adult in good health and CMV-seronegative. Some clones in this sample may be carry-over from other donors' samples. In nucleotides, the CDR3 is TGTGCCTGGAAACTTGGAGGGGCGACTGGAAACACCATATATTTT. Amino acids: CAWKLGGATGNTIYF.